The rows below give T cell receptor beta chains drawn from one sample of a study of identical twins. From the 5' RACE reads, TCRdb called clonotypes with MiXCR, one entry per CDR3 protein. The sample holds around 1.7 million distinct CDR3 sequences, more than 30% seen once. Material: cord blood. These receptors were obtained from a newborn girl in good health. Each CDR3 is given with its conserved first and last residue. D genes are given only for firm matches. Not every row has a clone size; where given, it reads once, few, many or a size class.

TRBV5-6,NA,NA,TRBJ1-1,16,TGTGCCAGCAGCTCCGTCTTGGGCGGACGGGGCACTGAAGCTTTCTTT,CASSSVLGGRGTEAFF
TRBV29-1,few,NA,TRBJ2-7,12,TGCAGCGTTGGGAAAGGAAACTACGAGCAGTACTTC,CSVGKGNYEQYF
TRBV4-2,NA,TRBD2,TRBJ2-1,17,TGTGCCAGCAGCCAAGCATTAGGACTAGCGGCCTACAATGAGCAGTTCTTC,CASSQALGLAAYNEQFF
TRBV28,many,TRBD1,TRBJ2-7,15,TGTGCCAGCAGTTCAGGGACAGGGGGTCGGTACGAGCAGTACTTC,CASSSGTGGRYEQYF
TRBV7-9,NA,NA,TRBJ2-2,14,TGTGCCAGCAGCGCCCGAAGGGACCACGGGGAGCTGTTTTTT,CASSARRDHGELFF
TRBV6-1,NA,NA,TRBJ1-4,13,TGTGCCAGCAGTCCGACAGTTAATGAAAAACTGTTTTTT,CASSPTVNEKLFF
TRBV5-1,NA,NA,TRBJ1-1,12,TGCGCCAGCAGAAAAGAAGACGTTGAAGCTTTCTTT,CASRKEDVEAFF
TRBV29-1,NA,NA,TRBJ2-7,13,TGCAGCGTTTACCTACAGGGAGAGTACGAGCAGTACTTC,CSVYLQGEYEQYF
TRBV6-5,NA,NA,TRBJ2-1,14,TGTGCCAGCAGTTACCGGCAGGGGATGAATGAGCAGTTCTTC,CASSYRQGMNEQFF
TRBV12-3/TRBV12-4,few,NA,TRBJ2-1,14,TGTGCCAGCAGTTCTCAAGAGCTAGGATATGAGCAGTTCTTC,CASSSQELGYEQFF
TRBV30,NA,NA,TRBJ2-3,15,TGTGCCTGGATCGGTCCGCAGGGAGGCACAGATACGCAGTATTTT,CAWIGPQGGTDTQYF
TRBV11-2,NA,TRBD1,TRBJ1-4,14,TGTGCCAGCAGCTTGGACAGGGTCGGTGAAAAACTGTTTTTT,CASSLDRVGEKLFF
TRBV10-2,NA,NA,TRBJ1-5,13,TGCGCCAGCAGTGTTCTGACAGGTCAGCCCCAGCATTTT,CASSVLTGQPQHF
TRBV29-1,NA,NA,TRBJ1-4,15,TGCAGCGTTGAGGCCCAGCGACGAGGAGGCGAAAAACTGTTTTTT,CSVEAQRRGGEKLFF
TRBV18,NA,NA,TRBJ2-7,14,TGTGCCAGCTCACCTTATGAACAGGGCTACGAGCAGTACTTC,CASSPYEQGYEQYF
TRBV20-1,NA,TRBD1,TRBJ1-5,14,TGCAGTGCTTTGAGAGGGGGCGGCAATCAGCCCCAGCATTTT,CSALRGGGNQPQHF
TRBV6-1,NA,NA,TRBJ1-6,16,TGTGCCAGCAGTGAAAGATGGAGGGCCCCAAGGTCACCCCTCCACTTT,CASSERWRAPRSPLHF
TRBV5-1,NA,NA,TRBJ2-5,14,TGCGCCAGCAGCCCGACTCAGGGGCGGGAGACCCAGTACTTC,CASSPTQGRETQYF
TRBV6-6,NA,TRBD1,TRBJ1-2,15,TGTGCCAGCAGTACCACGACAGGGCCCTCTTATGGCTACACCTTC,CASSTTTGPSYGYTF
TRBV12-3/TRBV12-4,few,NA,TRBJ2-1,13,TGTGCCAGCAGTTCGCATTACCTAGCGGAGCAGTTCTTC,CASSSHYLAEQFF
TRBV12-3/TRBV12-4,few,NA,TRBJ1-2,16,TGTGCCAGCAGTTTAGATTGGGACACCCCAACGGGTGGCTACACCTTC,CASSLDWDTPTGGYTF
TRBV28,NA,NA,TRBJ1-5,12,TGTGCCAGCAACACAGGCGGTCAGCCCCAGCATTTT,CASNTGGQPQHF
TRBV6-5,many,NA,TRBJ2-4,14,TGTGCCAGCAGTCACGGGACAGCCAAAAACATTCAGTACTTC,CASSHGTAKNIQYF
TRBV10-3,few,NA,TRBJ2-7,15,TGTGCCATCAGTGACCCGGGGCTAGTCCCCTACGAGCAGTACTTC,CAISDPGLVPYEQYF
TRBV7-9,NA,TRBD2,TRBJ2-5,15,TGTGCCAGCAGCTTAGGGGCGGGAGCTGGCGAGACCCAGTACTTC,CASSLGAGAGETQYF
TRBV10-3,few,NA,TRBJ1-5,14,TGTGCCATCAGTGACCTTCCGACAGGTCAGCCCCAGCATTTT,CAISDLPTGQPQHF
TRBV6-2/TRBV6-3,few,NA,TRBJ1-1,16,TGTGCCAGCAGTTACTCGAACCGGCAGCCAGGGACTGAAGCTTTCTTT,CASSYSNRQPGTEAFF
TRBV19,few,TRBD2,TRBJ2-3,16,TGTGCCAGTAGTACTGGACTAGCGGCACTCACAGATACGCAGTATTTT,CASSTGLAALTDTQYF
TRBV5-1,NA,NA,TRBJ2-4,13,TGCGCCAGCAGCTCCCCGGGAAAGGACATTCAGTACTTC,CASSSPGKDIQYF
TRBV27,NA,NA,TRBJ2-1,13,TGTGCCAGCAGTTTATTCCAGTACAATGAGCAGTTCTTC,CASSLFQYNEQFF
TRBV7-9,few,TRBD1,TRBJ2-1,15,TGTGCCAGCAGCTTATGGGACAGGGTTTACAATGAGCAGTTCTTC,CASSLWDRVYNEQFF
TRBV21-1,few,NA,TRBJ2-7,15,TGTGCCAGCAGCAAAGTGGTTGCGAAGATCTACGAGCAGTACTTC,CASSKVVAKIYEQYF
TRBV12-5,few,NA,TRBJ2-3,14,TGTGCTAGTGGTTTGGACCCCCCGGGCGATACGCAGTATTTT,CASGLDPPGDTQYF
TRBV9,few,TRBD1,TRBJ1-2,16,TGTGCCAGCAGCGCGCGCCCGGGACAGGGGGAGTATGGCTACACCTTC,CASSARPGQGEYGYTF
TRBV30,NA,NA,TRBJ2-7,11,TGTGCCTGGCGGGGGACGTACGAGCAGTACTTC,CAWRGTYEQYF
TRBV12-3/TRBV12-4,NA,TRBD2,TRBJ2-3,15,TGTGCCAGCAGTTTTCGAACTAGCGGCGCAGATACGCAGTATTTT,CASSFRTSGADTQYF
TRBV13,NA,NA,TRBJ2-5,14,TGTGCCAGCAGCGTACGGCGACAGAAAGAGACCCAGTACTTC,CASSVRRQKETQYF
TRBV6-5,NA,NA,TRBJ2-3,14,TGTGCCAGCAGTTACTCCCGACTAGTCGGTACGCAGTATTTT,CASSYSRLVGTQYF
TRBV20-1,NA,NA,TRBJ2-1,14,TGCAGTGCTAGAGAGATGCTTAGAAATAATGAGCAGTTCTTC,CSAREMLRNNEQFF
TRBV5-8,few,TRBD2,TRBJ2-3,19,TGTGCCAGCAGCTTTTTCGTCGGTGGCCCGACTAGCATCCCAGATACGCAGTATTTT,CASSFFVGGPTSIPDTQYF
TRBV14,few,NA,TRBJ1-6,13,TGTGCCAGCAGCCAGGCCGGGTCTTCACCCCTCCACTTT,CASSQAGSSPLHF
TRBV20-1,NA,TRBD2,TRBJ2-1,14,TGCAGTGCTAGAGGACTAGAGGGGAGGGGTGAGCAGTTCTTC,CSARGLEGRGEQFF
TRBV20-1,NA,NA,TRBJ1-1,14,TGCAGTGCTAGAGATGTCGGGGGCGACACTGAAGCTTTCTTT,CSARDVGGDTEAFF
TRBV7-9,few,NA,TRBJ2-3,16,TGTGCCAGCAGCCGCGGGTTTCGAACTAGCACAGATACGCAGTATTTT,CASSRGFRTSTDTQYF
TRBV28,few,NA,TRBJ2-5,16,TGTGCCAGCAGCCGAATAGTGCAGGGGCGCGGGGAGACCCAGTACTTC,CASSRIVQGRGETQYF
TRBV12-3/TRBV12-4,once,NA,TRBJ1-2,14,TGTGCCAGCAGTTTTGAACAGGGAAGGAGTGGCTACACCTTC,CASSFEQGRSGYTF
TRBV12-3/TRBV12-4,few,NA,TRBJ2-3,14,TGTGCCAGCAGTTTGCACCCGGTGGCAGATACGCAGTATTTT,CASSLHPVADTQYF
TRBV4-1,many,TRBD1,TRBJ2-1,15,TGTGCCAGCAGTCCGACAGGGGACTCCTACAATGAGCAGTTCTTC,CASSPTGDSYNEQFF
TRBV9,NA,NA,TRBJ1-2,14,TGTGCCAGCAGCGCCCACCCCAAGGGAGATGGCTACACCTTC,CASSAHPKGDGYTF
TRBV15,NA,TRBD1,TRBJ1-5,16,TGTGCCACCAGCAGAGGCGGGACAGTGAGCAATCAGCCCCAGCATTTT,CATSRGGTVSNQPQHF
TRBV9,few,NA,TRBJ2-5,14,TGTGCCAGCAGCCCATTGTCCTGGCGGGAGACCCAGTACTTC,CASSPLSWRETQYF
TRBV20-1,NA,NA,TRBJ2-1,13,TGCAGTGCTAGAGAGAGGGGGGCCAATGAGCAGTTCTTC,CSARERGANEQFF
TRBV20-1,few,TRBD1,TRBJ1-2,15,TGCAGTTCGATACCGGGACAGAAGATTAACTATGGCTACACCTTC,CSSIPGQKINYGYTF
TRBV5-1,few,NA,TRBJ2-3,16,TGCGCCAGCAGCCCAATCAGGGGCGGTCCCACAGATACGCAGTATTTT,CASSPIRGGPTDTQYF
TRBV20-1,NA,NA,TRBJ2-7,15,TGCAGTGCTAGACCCCCGGGGGTTCCTTCCCACGAGCAGTACTTC,CSARPPGVPSHEQYF
TRBV20-1,NA,NA,TRBJ2-5,14,TGCAGTGCTTGGGACTTTCTGGGGCAAGAGACCCAGTACTTC,CSAWDFLGQETQYF
TRBV29-1,few,NA,TRBJ2-3,15,TGCAGCGTTGAATCGTCGGTTCAGGGCCCAGATAAGCAGTATTTT,CSVESSVQGPDKQYF
TRBV7-2,NA,TRBD2,TRBJ2-3,17,TGTGCCAGCAGCTTAGTAACACTAGCGGGGGGGCCAGATACGCAGTATTTT,CASSLVTLAGGPDTQYF
TRBV10-3,few,NA,TRBJ2-1,13,TGTGCCATCAGTCCCAGGGTGGACAATGAGCAGTTCTTC,CAISPRVDNEQFF
TRBV7-2,few,TRBD1,TRBJ1-2,15,TGTGCCGGCAGCTTAGTAGGGGACAGGGGCTTAGGCTACACCTTC,CAGSLVGDRGLGYTF